This TCR beta chain was observed in a study of blood T cell repertoires in COVID-19. Looking at the study overall: Samples came from the United States, Italy and Spain, spanning acute and convalescent COVID-19. Nucleic acid was either cDNA or gDNA, and it came from T cells, B-cell-depleted T cells, or PBMCs.

The CDR3 has 14 amino acids. Trimming took 5 bases from V and 8 from J; bases not matched to a gene: 9. Germline CDR1 and CDR2: SGHAT and FQDESV (reference sequence). Data came from immunoSEQ multiplex PCR; TCRdb stores just in-frame clones and leaves some out. Among about 180,000 clones listed, over 75% were seen once. The sample was peripheral blood. The rearrangement links TRBV11-1 to TRBJ2-1; TRBD1 matches at 7 bases. The TCR comes from a man aged 40-49 years with active or convalescent COVID-19. Here the CDR3 reads CASSPRQGRHEQFF. DNA of the CDR3: TGTGCCAGCAGCCCGCGACAGGGTCGCCATGAGCAGTTCTTC.